Listed below are T cell receptor beta chains from one sample, sequenced in a study of response to subunit inactivated influenza vaccine. Using its own MiXCR run on the RT-PCR reads, TCRdb lists one record per CDR3 protein. The sample yields more than 500,000 distinct CDR3 sequences, around 11% seen once. The sample also formed part of further work on T cells expressing NK-cell markers.

Sequences were derived from PBMCs from blood, sampled on the day of vaccination. The source of these receptors is a man in his fifties who received an inactivated influenza vaccine. Both conserved end residues are part of each CDR3. A D gene is named only where the DNA matches it firmly. Size values are once, few and many counts, or a class for expanded clones, and some rows have none.

size	V	D	J	CDR3	DNA
many	TRBV12-3/TRBV12-4	TRBD2	TRBJ2-2	CASSPSSGVAGELFF	TGTGCCAGCAGTCCCTCTAGCGGGGTGGCCGGGGAGCTGTTTTTT
.	TRBV9	.	TRBJ1-1	CASSEQGRGYTEAFF	TGTGCCAGCAGCGAGCAGGGGCGCGGGTACACTGAAGCTTTCTTT
.	TRBV20-1	.	TRBJ2-7	CSARDPRYYEQYF	TGCAGTGCTAGAGATCCCAGATACTACGAGCAGTACTTC
few	TRBV6-2/TRBV6-3	.	TRBJ2-2	CASSTPRSTGELFF	TGTGCCAGCAGTACCCCTCGGTCCACCGGGGAGCTGTTTTTT
few	TRBV5-5	.	TRBJ2-3	CASSKGRISGTDTQYF	TGTGCCAGCAGCAAGGGACGGATTTCGGGCACAGATACGCAGTATTTT
.	TRBV6-1	TRBD1	TRBJ1-1	CASSVPGQGGEAFF	TGTGCCAGCAGCGTACCCGGACAGGGAGGGGAGGCTTTCTTT
.	TRBV20-1	.	TRBJ2-2	CSAISGALNTGELFF	TGCAGTGCTATATCCGGGGCCCTGAACACCGGGGAGCTGTTTTTT
few	TRBV25-1	.	TRBJ2-3	CASSWTAGDTQYF	TGTGCCAGCAGCTGGACGGCCGGAGATACGCAGTATTTT
.	TRBV20-1	.	TRBJ1-2	CSAGRGGDGYTF	TGCAGTGCTGGACGAGGGGGTGATGGCTACACCTTC
.	TRBV20-1	TRBD1	TRBJ2-7	CSARENGDRDEQYF	TGCAGTGCTAGAGAGAACGGAGACAGGGACGAGCAGTACTTC
few	TRBV11-2	TRBD1	TRBJ1-2	CASRRTGGFGYTF	TGTGCCAGCAGACGGACAGGGGGCTTTGGCTACACCTTC
.	TRBV6-1	TRBD1	TRBJ2-2	CASSHGQGRTGELFF	TGTGCCAGCAGTCATGGACAGGGAAGAACCGGGGAGCTGTTTTTT
.	TRBV30	.	TRBJ2-2	CAWSVGGRNTGELFF	TGTGCCTGGAGTGTGGGGGGCAGGAACACCGGGGAGCTGTTTTTT
few	TRBV5-1	.	TRBJ1-2	CASSTADRNYGYTF	TGCGCCAGCAGCACCGCAGACAGGAACTATGGCTACACCTTC
.	TRBV18	.	TRBJ2-5	CASSPPRRLGPFPFQETQYF	TGTGCCAGCTCACCACCACGCAGGCTAGGACCATTCCCTTTCCAAGAGACCCAGTACTTC
.	TRBV2	.	TRBJ2-3	CASGPYRGTDTQYF	TGTGCCAGCGGACCGTATCGGGGCACAGATACGCAGTATTTT
many	TRBV15	.	TRBJ1-1	CATSRDQGREAFF	TGTGCCACCAGCAGAGATCAGGGGAGGGAAGCTTTCTTT
few	TRBV10-3	.	TRBJ2-5	CASRAPDHQETQYF	TGTGCCTCTCGTGCCCCAGACCACCAAGAGACCCAGTACTTC
few	TRBV4-2	.	TRBJ1-1	CASSQDKLRAEAFF	TGTGCCAGCAGCCAAGATAAGTTGAGGGCTGAAGCTTTCTTT
.	TRBV20-1	.	TRBJ2-2	CSARTVPGELFF	TGCAGTGCTAGAACGGTCCCCGGGGAGCTGTTTTTT
.	TRBV6-2/TRBV6-3	.	TRBJ2-3	CASSSLVATQYF	TGTGCCAGCAGTTCGCTGGTGGCTACGCAGTATTTT
.	TRBV12-3/TRBV12-4	TRBD2	TRBJ2-1	CASSSGLAGLGEQFF	TGTGCCAGCAGCTCGGGACTAGCGGGGTTGGGTGAGCAGTTCTTC
few	TRBV5-1	.	TRBJ1-1	CASSAIQDTEAFF	TGCGCCAGCAGCGCCATACAGGACACTGAAGCTTTCTTT
.	TRBV2	TRBD1	TRBJ2-3	CASRENRGRTDTQYF	TGTGCCAGCAGGGAGAACAGGGGGCGCACAGATACGCAGTATTTT
many	TRBV20-1	.	TRBJ2-5	CSAQPGVGRQETQYF	TGCAGTGCCCAACCAGGGGTAGGGAGGCAAGAGACCCAGTACTTC
few	TRBV7-8	TRBD1	TRBJ2-7	CASSLDSGTGPSYEQYF	TGTGCCAGCAGCTTAGACTCCGGGACAGGACCCTCCTACGAGCAGTACTTC
many	TRBV12-3/TRBV12-4	TRBD1	TRBJ2-7	CASRSTGTGASEQYF	TGTGCCAGCAGGTCAACCGGGACAGGGGCTTCCGAGCAGTACTTC
many	TRBV20-1	.	TRBJ2-1	CSARGGGYDEQFF	TGCAGTGCTAGAGGAGGTGGTTACGATGAGCAGTTCTTC
many	TRBV6-5	.	TRBJ2-2	CASSFLTPRTGELFF	TGTGCCAGCAGTTTTCTGACCCCAAGGACCGGGGAGCTGTTTTTT
many	TRBV18	TRBD1	TRBJ2-2	CASSPQTGTGVLTGELFF	TGTGCCAGCTCACCTCAGACCGGGACAGGGGTACTCACCGGGGAGCTGTTTTTT
few	TRBV4-2	.	TRBJ2-2	CASTRVANTGELFF	TGTGCCAGCACGCGGGTTGCGAACACCGGGGAGCTGTTTTTT
.	TRBV7-2	TRBD2	TRBJ2-1	CASSFTSGRAAGNEQFF	TGTGCCAGCAGCTTCACTAGCGGGAGGGCAGCTGGCAATGAGCAGTTCTTC
once	TRBV28	.	TRBJ2-7	CARTTVLYHEQYF	TGTGCCAGGACGACCGTCCTTTACCACGAGCAGTACTTC
few	TRBV6-1	.	TRBJ2-6	CASSPRNRAGANVLTF	TGTGCCAGCAGTCCTAGAAACAGGGCTGGGGCCAACGTCCTGACTTTC
.	TRBV6-2/TRBV6-3	.	TRBJ1-2	CASKPGQANYGYTF	TGTGCCAGCAAACCAGGGCAGGCTAACTATGGCTACACCTTC
.	TRBV20-1	TRBD1	TRBJ1-2	CSAAGDRNYYGYTF	TGCAGTGCCGCCGGGGACAGGAACTACTATGGCTACACCTTC
once	TRBV27	TRBD2	TRBJ2-3	CASRSGTSGADTQYF	TGTGCCAGCAGGTCCGGGACTAGCGGGGCAGATACGCAGTATTTT
.	TRBV3-1	.	TRBJ1-4	CASSRGPEHDEKLFF	TGTGCCAGCAGCCGGGGACCGGAACATGATGAAAAACTGTTTTTT
.	TRBV12-3/TRBV12-4	.	TRBJ1-5	CAGRQQDYNQPQHF	TGTGCCGGCCGCCAACAGGATTACAATCAGCCCCAGCATTTT
.	TRBV3-1	TRBD1	TRBJ1-1	CASSHPPGQAERAFF	TGTGCCAGCAGCCACCCACCGGGACAGGCCGAAAGGGCTTTCTTT
few	TRBV4-1	.	TRBJ1-2	CASSQDPPGYGYTF	TGCGCCAGCAGCCAAGATCCCCCAGGCTATGGCTACACCTTC
.	TRBV7-9	TRBD1	TRBJ2-7	CASSPTGDGEQYF	TGTGCCAGCAGTCCTACAGGGGACGGGGAGCAGTACTTC
.	TRBV7-9	.	TRBJ1-1	CASSRPTGTEAFF	TGTGCCAGCAGCCGCCCGACAGGTACTGAAGCTTTCTTT
many	TRBV28	TRBD1	TRBJ2-3	CASSSNRQGWTDTQYF	TGTGCCAGCAGTTCAAATCGACAGGGATGGACAGATACGCAGTATTTT
many	TRBV18	.	TRBJ1-6	CASSPTTVNSPLHF	TGTGCCAGCTCACCGACGACAGTTAATTCACCCCTCCACTTT